The subject of this entry is one TCR beta chain. The antigen remains unidentified. The junction differs from germline at one of its ends, possibly a read error. TCRdb independently ran MiXCR on the RT-PCR reads; one entry per CDR3 protein. The sample contains around 790,000 distinct CDR3 sequences, over 20% of which appear only once. This CDR3 has 15 residues. Germline loops: CDR1 DFQATT, CDR2 SNEGSKA (reference sequence). This record belongs to a study of response to subunit inactivated influenza vaccine. Study-level findings and limits: T cells newly recruited by each seasonal influenza vaccination are few, the authors suggested.

The sample in question was PBMCs from blood, obtained 4 to 6 days after vaccination. V gene TRBV20-1 combines with J gene TRBJ2-4; a possible D gene is TRBD1 (5 bases). This TCR was recovered from a man in his fifties or sixties who received an inactivated influenza vaccine. The DNA of the CDR3 is TGCAGTGCCAGAGAAGGGTCAGGGGCCAAAAACATTCAGTACTTC. Amino acid sequence: CSAREGSGAKNIQYF.